What follows is one T cell receptor beta chain and its context. The data belong to a study of blood T cell repertoires in COVID-19. Study overall: The samples span acute and convalescent COVID-19 from the United States, Italy and Spain. The cDNA or gDNA used as material had been derived from T cells, B-cell-depleted T cells, or PBMCs.

Trimming removed 3 bases at V and 0 bases at J, with 9 bases between. CDR1 LGHNA and CDR2 YSLEER come from the germline V gene. This CDR3 spans 15 amino acids. The Seattle patients joined while their infection was active and were tracked longitudinally afterward. The repertoire was sequenced with immunoSEQ multiplex PCR; TCRdb's copy has only in-frame clones and lacks some. The sample yields 160,000 or so clones, about four fifths seen once. This chain uses TRBV4-3 with TRBJ1-3, with D possibly being TRBD1 (6 bases). This clonotype originated in a woman in her sixties with COVID-19, enrolled during active disease. Sequenced input: peripheral blood. The CDR3 here is CASSQDSSSGNTIYF. CDR3 in DNA: TGCGCCAGCAGCCAGGACAGTAGCTCTGGAAACACCATATATTTT.